Given below is one TCR beta chain in context. This entry is derived from a study of blood T cell repertoires in COVID-19. About the study: Both acute and convalescent COVID-19 samples were obtained from the United States, Italy and Spain. T cells, B-cell-depleted T cells, or PBMCs provided the cDNA or gDNA that served as material.

TCRdb's table, derived via immunoSEQ multiplex PCR, lists solely in-frame clones and lacks some. The sample contains about 300,000 clones, 85% to 90% of which appear only once. It was during active infection that Seattle patients were enrolled and then longitudinally followed. With 4 bases removed from V and 6 bases from J, the gap between germline ends came to 18 bases. The CDR3 covers 15 residues. Germline V gene sequence: CDR1 LGHDT, CDR2 YNNKEL (reference sequence). The rearrangement uses TRBV3-1 (or the pseudogene TRBV3-2) and TRBJ1-2, with D perhaps TRBD1 (6 bases). The specimen was peripheral blood. This clonotype was obtained from a woman aged 50 to 60 with COVID-19, enrolled during active disease. This CDR3 is CASSPLWQNRDGYTF. The DNA for the CDR3 is TGTGCCAGCAGCCCGCTGTGGCAGAACAGGGATGGCTACACCTTC.